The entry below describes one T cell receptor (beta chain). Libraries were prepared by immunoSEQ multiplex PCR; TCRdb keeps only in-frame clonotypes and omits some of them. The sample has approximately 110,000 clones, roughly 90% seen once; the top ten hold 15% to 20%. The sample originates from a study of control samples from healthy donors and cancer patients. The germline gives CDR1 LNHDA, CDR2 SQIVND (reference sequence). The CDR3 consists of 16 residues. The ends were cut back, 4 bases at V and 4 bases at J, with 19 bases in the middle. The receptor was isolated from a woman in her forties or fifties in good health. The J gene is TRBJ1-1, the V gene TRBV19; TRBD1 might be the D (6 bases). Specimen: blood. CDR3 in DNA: TGTGCCAGTAGTACTTACGCAGGGGACCCACTCACTGAAGCTTTCTTT. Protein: CASSTYAGDPLTEAFF.